The 7 T cell receptor beta chains below come from one sample, sequenced in a study of cytomegalovirus exposure and HLA in healthy donors. PCR employed 60 Vbeta and 13 Jbeta primers. The data were produced by immunoSEQ multiplex PCR, yet TCRdb's version contains in-frame clones alone and is incomplete. This sample's table has around 210,000 clones. The sample consisted of PBMCs. These receptors were collected from a woman aged 25 to 39 in good health and CMV-seropositive.

V and J are TRBV5-4 and TRBJ2-1; TRBD2 agrees at 7 bases. J was trimmed by 7 bases and V by 4 bases; bases with no gene match: 11. There are 15 residues in the CDR3. CDR1 SGHNT and CDR2 YYREEE come from the germline V gene (reference sequence). The CDR3 sequence: CASSPGSGAGNEQFF. CDR3 sequence (DNA): TGTGCCAGCAGCCCGGGTTCGGGAGCGGGGAATGAGCAGTTCTTC.

This chain uses TRBV7-2 with TRBJ1-1; 9 bases are a match to TRBD1. With V trimmed by 1 base and J by 0 bases, 6 bases remained unmatched. Germline loops: CDR1 SGHTA, CDR2 FQGNSA. This CDR3 contains 17 residues. The CDR3 bases are TGTGCCAGCAGCTTAGTGGACAGGGGCCGAATGAACACTGAAGCTTTCTTT. Translating gives CASSLVDRGRMNTEAFF.

The V and J genes are TRBV6-4 and TRBJ2-3; TRBD2 agrees at 9 bases. V was clipped by 6 bases and J by 1 base; unmatched bases: 5. The germline gives CDR1 MRHNA, CDR2 SNTAGT. CDR3 length: 15 residues. The CDR3 region has the DNA TGTGCCAGCAGGGAAATAGCGGGGGGCACAGATACGCAGTATTTT. The encoded protein is CASREIAGGTDTQYF.

This chain joins TRBV15 and TRBJ2-2; tentative D call: TRBD1 (6 bases). Trimming removed 4 bases at V and 0 bases at J, with 12 bases between. The CDR3 length is 16 residues. The germline V gene encodes CDR1 LNHNV and CDR2 YYDKDF (reference sequence). CDR3 sequence: CATSKGDTSNTGELFF. The CDR3, as DNA: TGTGCCACCAGCAAGGGGGATACCTCGAACACCGGGGAGCTGTTTTTT. The entire variable domain, with the rest obtained from reference TRBV15 and TRBJ2-2, is as follows: DAMVIQNPRYQVTQFGKPVTLSCSQTLNHNVMYWYQQKSSQAPKLLFHYYDKDFNNEADTPDNFQSRRPNTSFCFLDIRSPGLGDTAMYLCATSKGDTSNTGELFFGEGSRLTVL.

The rearrangement joins TRBV5-1 to TRBJ2-3, with D possibly being TRBD1 (6 bases). Germline V CDR1 and CDR2: SGHRS, YFSETQ. Deletions cut 0 bases from V and 2 bases from J, with 16 bases between. The CDR3 has 17 residues. CDR3 region: CASSLVTMGANTDTQYF. The CDR3 DNA follows: TGCGCCAGCAGCTTGGTCACAATGGGGGCGAACACAGATACGCAGTATTTT.

In regard to this clone: Within the sample, other DNA sequences also encode this same CDR3. The J gene is TRBJ2-7, the V gene TRBV18; D is uncertain. The germline V gene encodes CDR1 KGHSH and CDR2 LQKENI. V lost 0 bases to trimming and J lost 3 bases, with 6 bases between them. The CDR3 consists of 13 residues. The CDR3 bases are TGTGCCAGCTCACCACCGGGCAGCTACGAGCAGTACTTC. It specifies CASSPPGSYEQYF.

J is TRBJ1-4 and V is TRBV15; a weak D match, TRBD1 (5 bases). From germline, CDR1 is LNHNV and CDR2 YYDKDF (reference sequence). Trimming stripped 0 bases from V and 5 bases from J, with 10 bases between. The CDR3 covers 15 residues. The CDR3 is CATSRDLAGNEKLFF. In DNA, the CDR3 is TGTGCCACCAGCAGAGATCTGGCAGGGAATGAAAAACTGTTTTTT.